This TCR beta chain stems from a study of cytomegalovirus exposure and HLA in healthy donors. Regarding this clone: Antigen specificity is unknown.

CDR3 size: 17 residues. Trimming removed 0 bases from V and 2 bases from J; junction bases left unmatched: 7. Germline CDR1 LGHNT, CDR2 FRNRAP. Primers: 60 Vbeta forward and 13 Jbeta reverse. Sequenced by immunoSEQ multiplex PCR; TCRdb stores in-frame clones only, minus some. The data contain approximately 140,000 clones, approximately 77% of them seen just once; the ten biggest clones take up about 1%. Study-level points and caveats: Beyond CMV serostatus, there was no information to go on about immune exposure.

This sequence joins TRBV12-5 and TRBJ1-5; TRBD1 aligns across 7 bases. The TCR originated in a woman in her sixties or seventies in good health and CMV-seronegative. Sequenced input: PBMCs. CDR3 amino acids: CASGLVPTGDGNQPQHF. For the CDR3, the DNA is TGTGCTAGTGGTTTGGTACCTACAGGGGACGGCAATCAGCCCCAGCATTTT. Variable domain in full (rest from reference TRBV12-5 and TRBJ1-5): DARVTQTPRHKVTEMGQEVTMRCQPILGHNTVFWYRQTMMQGLELLAYFRNRAPLDDSGMPKDRFSAEMPDATLATLKIQPSEPRDSAVYFCASGLVPTGDGNQPQHFGDGTRLSIL.